This is a list of T cell receptor beta chains from one sample in a study of T-cell reconstitution after alpha-beta-depleted transplantation in children. TCRdb analysed the PCR reads with MiXCR anew, one entry per CDR3 protein. The repertoire holds around 300,000 distinct CDR3 sequences, roughly 25% seen once, with about a tenth in the top ten. Sequences were derived from PBMCs, mostly from graft donor cells, sampled 180 days after TCRalphabeta/CD19-depleted stem cell transplant. These receptor sequences come from a male patient between 5 and 17 years old who had a stem cell transplant for acute lymphoblastic leukemia, so the T cells may come from the graft donor. Each CDR3 is given with its conserved first and last residue. D genes are given only for firm matches. Expanded clones are given a class, and other clones once, few, many or no size at all.

j_call	d_call	clone_size	v_call	cdr3_nt	cdr3_aa
TRBJ2-1	TRBD2	few	TRBV7-8	TGTGCCAGCAGCTTAAGGGTAGCGGGAGCCCTTGTTGAGCAGTTCTTC	CASSLRVAGALVEQFF
TRBJ2-7	TRBD2	many	TRBV12-3/TRBV12-4	TGTGCCAGCAATCATTGGGGAGGGGCGGTCGAGCAGTACTTC	CASNHWGGAVEQYF
TRBJ2-3	.	.	TRBV20-1	TGCAGTGCTAGGGGGGGGGGCCCGATTTATACGCAGTATTTT	CSARGGGPIYTQYF
TRBJ1-1	.	.	TRBV5-8	TGTGCCAGCAGCTTGGTGGGGCAGGTCCTGGGCACTGAAGCTTTCTTT	CASSLVGQVLGTEAFF
TRBJ2-1	.	few	TRBV7-8	TGTGCCAGCAGCCCCCGGGACCATGCTTACAATGAGCAGTTCTTC	CASSPRDHAYNEQFF
TRBJ2-2	TRBD2	few	TRBV7-8	TGTGCCAGCAGCCCACGGACTAGCGGCACCGGGGAGCTGTTTTTT	CASSPRTSGTGELFF
TRBJ2-1	TRBD1	.	TRBV4-1	TGCGCCAGCAGCCAAGGGACTGGGGGACAGGTATACAATGAGCAGTTCTTC	CASSQGTGGQVYNEQFF
TRBJ2-2	TRBD2	.	TRBV7-4	TGTGCCAGCAGCCCCCAGGGGTTTAGCGGGAGTTTGTACACCGGGGAGCTGTTTTTT	CASSPQGFSGSLYTGELFF
TRBJ2-7	.	few	TRBV12-3/TRBV12-4	TGTGCCAGCAGTTTAGACAGCGCCTACGAGCAGTACTTC	CASSLDSAYEQYF
TRBJ2-7	.	.	TRBV7-7	TGTGCCAGCAGCTTAGCGGTGGGTTCCTACGAGCAGTACTTC	CASSLAVGSYEQYF
TRBJ2-1	.	few	TRBV18	TGTGCCAGCTCATCCATCGGGGGAGGAGGGTCGGATGAGCAGTTCTTC	CASSSIGGGGSDEQFF
TRBJ1-2	.	.	TRBV20-1	TGCAGTGCCTCTCATATCGGGAACTATGGCTACACCTTC	CSASHIGNYGYTF
TRBJ2-3	TRBD1	few	TRBV12-3/TRBV12-4	TGTGCCAGCAGTTCGACAGACAGGGTATTGGCAGATACGCAGTATTTT	CASSSTDRVLADTQYF
TRBJ1-1	TRBD1	.	TRBV19	TGTGCCAGTAGTATGACAGGGATGAACACTGAAGCTTTCTTT	CASSMTGMNTEAFF
TRBJ1-1	.	.	TRBV7-9	TGTGCCAGCAGCGGGCCCAGCGGAGCTTTCTTT	CASSGPSGAFF
TRBJ1-3	.	few	TRBV27	TGTGCCAGCAGTTTATCGGGCGCCTCTGGAAACACCATATATTTT	CASSLSGASGNTIYF
TRBJ2-5	.	few	TRBV7-2	TGTGCCAGCAGCTTAGCGGGGGACACGCCTCAAGAGACCCAGTACTTC	CASSLAGDTPQETQYF
TRBJ2-1	.	few	TRBV9	TGTGCCAGCAGCGCCGGATCCAATGAGCAGTTCTTC	CASSAGSNEQFF